This T cell receptor (beta chain) was captured in a study of blood T cell repertoires in COVID-19. Study-wide context: The samples span acute and convalescent COVID-19 from the United States, Italy and Spain. The analysed material was cDNA or gDNA that came from T cells, B-cell-depleted T cells, or PBMCs.

The authors' processing: Amplifying reference gene primers gave estimates of nucleated cell counts. Here immunoSEQ multiplex PCR was the method, and the copy in TCRdb shows in-frame clones only, minus some. D and trimming were read from the DNA, whereas the V and J calls and clone size are those reported in that table. This table has about 43,000 clones, around 90% appearing once. Germline CDR1 is SGHKS and CDR2 is YYEKEE (reference sequence). V shed 1 base and J 4 bases; nucleotides not matched to a gene: 5. The CDR3 is 16 residues long. Input material: peripheral blood. This clonotype originated in a man in his 60s with active COVID-19. V is TRBV5-5 and J is TRBJ2-3; 11 bases agree with TRBD2. CDR3: CASSLLAGGPADTQYF. CDR3 nucleotide sequence: TGTGCCAGCAGCTTGTTAGCGGGAGGGCCGGCAGATACGCAGTATTTT. The full variable domain, its missing parts supplied by reference TRBV5-5 and TRBJ2-3, is DAGVTQSPTHLIKTRGQQVTLRCSPISGHKSVSWYQQVLGQGPQFIFQYYEKEERGRGNFPDRFSARQFPNYSSELNVNALLLGDSALYLCASSLLAGGPADTQYFGPGTRLTVL.